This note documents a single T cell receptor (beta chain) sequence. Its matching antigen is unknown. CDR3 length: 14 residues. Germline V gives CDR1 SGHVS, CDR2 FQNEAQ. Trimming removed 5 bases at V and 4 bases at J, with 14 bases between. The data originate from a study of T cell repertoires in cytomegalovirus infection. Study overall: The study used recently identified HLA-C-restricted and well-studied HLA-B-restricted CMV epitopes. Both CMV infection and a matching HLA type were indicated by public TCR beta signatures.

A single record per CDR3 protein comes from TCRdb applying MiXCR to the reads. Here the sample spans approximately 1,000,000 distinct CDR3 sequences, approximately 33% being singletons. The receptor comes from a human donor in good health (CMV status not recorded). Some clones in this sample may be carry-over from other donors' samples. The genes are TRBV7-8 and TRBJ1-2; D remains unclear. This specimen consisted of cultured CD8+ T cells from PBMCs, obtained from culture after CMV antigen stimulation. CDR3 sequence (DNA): TGTGCCAGCAGCACCGGGTCCTCCTTCTATGGCTACACCTTC. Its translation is CASSTGSSFYGYTF.